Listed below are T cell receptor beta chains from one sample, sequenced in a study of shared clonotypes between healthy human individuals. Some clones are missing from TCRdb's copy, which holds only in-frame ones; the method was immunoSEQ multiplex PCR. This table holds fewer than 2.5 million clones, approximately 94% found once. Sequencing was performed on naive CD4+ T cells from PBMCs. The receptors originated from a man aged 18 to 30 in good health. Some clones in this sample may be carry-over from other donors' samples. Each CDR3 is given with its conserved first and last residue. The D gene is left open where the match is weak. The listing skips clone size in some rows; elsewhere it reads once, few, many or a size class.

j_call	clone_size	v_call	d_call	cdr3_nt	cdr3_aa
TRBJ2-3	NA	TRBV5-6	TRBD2	TGTGCCAGCAGCTACCTAGCGGGAGGGCCAGGAGATACGCAGTATTTT	CASSYLAGGPGDTQYF
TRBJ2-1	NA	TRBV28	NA	TGTGCCAGCAGTTTATCTGCTAGCTTACTAGAGCAGTTCTTC	CASSLSASLLEQFF
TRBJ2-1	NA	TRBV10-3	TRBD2	TGTGCCATCAGTGAGTCCCGGACTAGCGGGAGTATGGGTTACAATGAGCAGTTCTTC	CAISESRTSGSMGYNEQFF
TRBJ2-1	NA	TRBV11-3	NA	TGTGCCAGCAGCTTAAGGGGGTACAGCTCCTACAATGAGCAGTTCTTC	CASSLRGYSSYNEQFF
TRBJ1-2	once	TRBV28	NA	TGTGCCAGCAGTTTATCTTTACGCTATGGCTACACCTTC	CASSLSLRYGYTF
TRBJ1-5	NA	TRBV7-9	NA	TGTGCCAGCAGCTTAGGAGGGATGGGCAATCAGCCCCAGCATTTT	CASSLGGMGNQPQHF
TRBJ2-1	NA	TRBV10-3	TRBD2	TGTGCCATCAGTAGACACCTAGCGGGCGAATCCTACAATGAGCAGTTCTTC	CAISRHLAGESYNEQFF
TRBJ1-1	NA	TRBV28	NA	TGTGCCAGCAGTTCCCCCCTCGGGATGGGCACTGAAGCTTTCTTT	CASSSPLGMGTEAFF
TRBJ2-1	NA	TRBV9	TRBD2	TGTGCCAGCAGTCAATCCGGCCAGCGGGGCTACAATGAGCAGTTCTTC	CASSQSGQRGYNEQFF
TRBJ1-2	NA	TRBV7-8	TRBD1	TGTGCCAGCAGCCGCCCCGACAGGGGCCAACGTAGCTACACCTTC	CASSRPDRGQRSYTF
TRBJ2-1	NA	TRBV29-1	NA	TGCAGCGTTGAGTATCTAAAGACACCATACAATGAGCAGTTCTTC	CSVEYLKTPYNEQFF
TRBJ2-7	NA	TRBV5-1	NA	TGCGCCAGCAGCTTGGGGCCCCCAGGGGACGAGCAGTACTTC	CASSLGPPGDEQYF
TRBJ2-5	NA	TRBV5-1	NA	TGCGCCAGCAGCTTGGGGGGTAGGGAAGAGACCCAGTACTTC	CASSLGGREETQYF
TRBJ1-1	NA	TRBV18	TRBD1	TGTGCCAGCTCACCTAGACAGGGGAACACTGAAGCTTTCTTT	CASSPRQGNTEAFF
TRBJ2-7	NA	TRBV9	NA	TGTGCCAGCAGCCTAAACCGACAGGCCTACGAGCAGTACTTC	CASSLNRQAYEQYF
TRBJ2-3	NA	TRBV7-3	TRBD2	TGTGCCAGCAGAGGGGCGGGAGGCCTGACGAGCACAGATACGCAGTATTTT	CASRGAGGLTSTDTQYF
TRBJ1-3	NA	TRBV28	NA	TGTGCCAGCAGCCGCCGGGATACCGCTGGAAACACCATATATTTT	CASSRRDTAGNTIYF
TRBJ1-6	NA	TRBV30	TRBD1	TGTGCCTGGAAGGGGCTAAGGACAGGGATTCATAATTCACCCCTCCACTTT	CAWKGLRTGIHNSPLHF
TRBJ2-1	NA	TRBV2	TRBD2	TGTGCCAGCAAGCTAGCGGGAAGGGATGAGCAGTTCTTC	CASKLAGRDEQFF
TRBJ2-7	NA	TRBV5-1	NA	TGCGCCAGCAGCTTGAGTAGGGACGGGTCCTACGAGCAGTACTTC	CASSLSRDGSYEQYF
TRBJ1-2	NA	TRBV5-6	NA	TGTGCCAGCAGCTTGGGTTACCGTCTAACCTATGGCTACACCTTC	CASSLGYRLTYGYTF
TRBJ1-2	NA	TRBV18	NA	TGTGCCAGCTCCCGACCAGGTGGGGATGGCTACACCTTC	CASSRPGGDGYTF
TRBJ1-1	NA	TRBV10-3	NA	TGTGCCATCAGTGAGCCCGGGACGGAAGCGAACACTGAAGCTTTCTTT	CAISEPGTEANTEAFF
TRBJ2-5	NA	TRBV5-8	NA	TGTGCCAGCAGCTCGCCAGGGTCGCAAGAGACCCAGTACTTC	CASSSPGSQETQYF
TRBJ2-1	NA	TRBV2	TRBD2	TGTGCCAGCAGTGAAGCGATTAGCGGGAGGATTGTGAGATCCTACAATGAGCAGTTCTTC	CASSEAISGRIVRSYNEQFF
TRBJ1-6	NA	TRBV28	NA	TGTGCCAGCACCCTCGGGCAGGGTCGGTCACCCCTCCACTTT	CASTLGQGRSPLHF
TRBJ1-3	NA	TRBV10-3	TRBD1	TGTGCCATTGAAGGGACAGCTGGAAACACCATATATTTT	CAIEGTAGNTIYF
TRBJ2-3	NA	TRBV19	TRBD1	TGTGCCAGCGGACAGGGGGCGTACACAGATACGCAGTATTTT	CASGQGAYTDTQYF
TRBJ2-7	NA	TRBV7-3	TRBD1	TGTGCCAGCAGCTTACAAGGACAGGGATACGAGCAGTACTTC	CASSLQGQGYEQYF
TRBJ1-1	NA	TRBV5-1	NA	TGCGCCAGCAGCGGGCGGCCCTTGAACACTGAAGCTTTCTTT	CASSGRPLNTEAFF
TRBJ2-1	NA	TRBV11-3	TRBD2	TGTGCCAGCAGCTTGAAAGCGGGGTCCTACAATGAGCAGTTCTTC	CASSLKAGSYNEQFF
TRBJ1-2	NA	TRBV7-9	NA	TGTGCCAGCACCCAAACCGGGACCTCCTATGGCTACACCTTC	CASTQTGTSYGYTF
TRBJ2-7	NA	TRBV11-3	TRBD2	TGTGCCAGCAGTCCGGGACTAGCGGACTTCTACGAGCAGTACTTC	CASSPGLADFYEQYF
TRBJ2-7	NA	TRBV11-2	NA	TGTGCCAGCAGCTTAGTGGGTGGGGTCACGCAGTACTTC	CASSLVGGVTQYF
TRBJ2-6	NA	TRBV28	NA	TGTGCCAGCAGTTTAATCGTTGGGGCCAACGTCCTGACTTTC	CASSLIVGANVLTF
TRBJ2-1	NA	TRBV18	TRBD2	TGTGCCAGCTCACCGGGACTAGCGGGCTATGAGCAGTTCTTC	CASSPGLAGYEQFF
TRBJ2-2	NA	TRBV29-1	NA	TGCAGCGTTGACTGGAGGGGCACCGGGGAGCTGTTTTTT	CSVDWRGTGELFF
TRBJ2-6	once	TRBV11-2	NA	TGTGCCAGCAGCGACAGGAGGTGGACTGGGGCCAACGTCCTGACTTTC	CASSDRRWTGANVLTF
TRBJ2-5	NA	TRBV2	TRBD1	TGTGCCAGCAGTGGACAGGGTCAAGAGACCCAGTACTTC	CASSGQGQETQYF
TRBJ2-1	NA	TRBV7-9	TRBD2	TGTGCCAGCAGCTCGAATAGCGGGAGTGAGCAGTTCTTC	CASSSNSGSEQFF
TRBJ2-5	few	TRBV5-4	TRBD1	TGTGCCAGCAGTAGGGACAGGGAAGAGACCCAGTACTTC	CASSRDREETQYF
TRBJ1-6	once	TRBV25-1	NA	TGTGCCAGCAGAAGCCCCGAGATTACAAATTCACCCCTCCACTTT	CASRSPEITNSPLHF
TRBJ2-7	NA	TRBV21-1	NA	TGTGCCAGCCGTGTGATGGGGAAGCAGTACTTC	CASRVMGKQYF
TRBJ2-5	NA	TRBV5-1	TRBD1	TGCGCCAGCAGCTCGGGACAGATGAAAGAGACCCAGTACTTC	CASSSGQMKETQYF
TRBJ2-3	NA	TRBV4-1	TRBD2	TGCGCCAGCAGCCAACCCAAGGGACTAGCGGGAGGTGATACGCAGTATTTT	CASSQPKGLAGGDTQYF